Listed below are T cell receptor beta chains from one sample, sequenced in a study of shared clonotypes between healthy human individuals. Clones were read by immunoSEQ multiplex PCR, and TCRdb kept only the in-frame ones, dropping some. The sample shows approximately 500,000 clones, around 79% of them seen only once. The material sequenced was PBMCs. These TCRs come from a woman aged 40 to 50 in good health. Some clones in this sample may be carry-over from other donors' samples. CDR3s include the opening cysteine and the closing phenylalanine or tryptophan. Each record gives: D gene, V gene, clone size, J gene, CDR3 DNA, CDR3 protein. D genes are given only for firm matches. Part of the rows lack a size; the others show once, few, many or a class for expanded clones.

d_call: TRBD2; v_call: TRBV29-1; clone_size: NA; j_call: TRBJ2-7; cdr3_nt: TGCAGCGCAAGCACCGGGACTACCTACGAGCAGTACTTC; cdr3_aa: CSASTGTTYEQYF
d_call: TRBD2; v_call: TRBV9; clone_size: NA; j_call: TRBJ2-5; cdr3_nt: TGTGCCAGCAGCGGGCTAGCGGGAGAACAAGAGACCCAGTACTTC; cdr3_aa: CASSGLAGEQETQYF
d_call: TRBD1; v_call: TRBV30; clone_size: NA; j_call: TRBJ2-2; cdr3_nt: TGTGCCTGGATCAGGGCTGGGACAGGGGACACCGGGGAGCTGTTTTTT; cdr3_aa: CAWIRAGTGDTGELFF
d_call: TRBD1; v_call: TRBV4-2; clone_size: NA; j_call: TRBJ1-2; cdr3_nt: TGTGCCAGCAGCCAAGAAACGGGACAGGTTAACTATGGCTACACCTTC; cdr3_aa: CASSQETGQVNYGYTF
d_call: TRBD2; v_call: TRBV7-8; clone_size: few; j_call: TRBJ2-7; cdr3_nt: TGTGCCAGCAGCTTAGTCGGGACTAGCGGGTCTTCCTACGAGCAGTACTTC; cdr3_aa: CASSLVGTSGSSYEQYF
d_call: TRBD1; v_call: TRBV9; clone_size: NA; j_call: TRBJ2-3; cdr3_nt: TGTGCCAGCAGCAACCGGAGGCAGGGGGCTATCGATACGCAGTATTTT; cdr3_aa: CASSNRRQGAIDTQYF
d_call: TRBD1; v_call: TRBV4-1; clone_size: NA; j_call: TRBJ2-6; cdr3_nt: TGCGCCAGCAGCCAGACGCGACAGGGGAAGGGCTCTGGGGCCAACGTCCTGACTTTC; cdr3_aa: CASSQTRQGKGSGANVLTF
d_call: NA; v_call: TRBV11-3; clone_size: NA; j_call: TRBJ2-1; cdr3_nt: TGTGCCAGCAGCCTGGGTGGGGAGCAGTTCTTC; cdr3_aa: CASSLGGEQFF
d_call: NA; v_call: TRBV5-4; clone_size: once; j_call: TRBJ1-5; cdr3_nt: TGTGCCAGCAGCTCAAAACCGGGACCCCGGGAGGTGCAGCCCCAGCATTTT; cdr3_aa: CASSSKPGPREVQPQHF
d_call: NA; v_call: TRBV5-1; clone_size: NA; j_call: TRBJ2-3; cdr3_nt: TGCGCCAGCAGCTTGGGACAGAACTCAGATACGCAGTATTTT; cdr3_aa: CASSLGQNSDTQYF
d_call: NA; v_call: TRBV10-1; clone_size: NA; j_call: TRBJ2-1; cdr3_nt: TGCGCCAGCAGTGAGAATAGTAATGAGCAGTTCTTC; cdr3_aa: CASSENSNEQFF
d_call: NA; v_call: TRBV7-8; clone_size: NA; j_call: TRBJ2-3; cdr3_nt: TGTGCCAGCAGCCGAAGTAGGAGCTTTCGGTCAGATACGCAGTATTTT; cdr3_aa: CASSRSRSFRSDTQYF
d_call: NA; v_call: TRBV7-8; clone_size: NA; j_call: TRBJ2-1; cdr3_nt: TGTGCCAGCACTGTGGGGAGTTCTCCCGGGAATGAGCAGTTCTTC; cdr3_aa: CASTVGSSPGNEQFF
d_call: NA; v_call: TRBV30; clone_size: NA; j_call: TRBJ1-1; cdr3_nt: TGTGCCTGGGAAAGACAGATGAACACTGAAGCTTTCTTT; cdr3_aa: CAWERQMNTEAFF
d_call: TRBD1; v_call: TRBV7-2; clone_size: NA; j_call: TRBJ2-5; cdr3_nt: TGTGCCAGCAGCTTAGGGCTGACAGGGGGCGGGCAAGAGACCCAGTACTTC; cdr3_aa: CASSLGLTGGGQETQYF
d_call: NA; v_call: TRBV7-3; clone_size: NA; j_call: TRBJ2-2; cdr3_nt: TGTGCCAGTGGGCGGGAAGGCACCGGGGAGCTGTTTTTT; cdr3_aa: CASGREGTGELFF
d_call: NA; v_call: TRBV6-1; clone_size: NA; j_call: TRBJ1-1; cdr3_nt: TGTGCCAGCAGTTCAGGGATTGAAGCTTTCTTT; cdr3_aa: CASSSGIEAFF
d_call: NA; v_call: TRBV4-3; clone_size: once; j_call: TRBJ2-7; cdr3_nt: TGCGCCAGCAGCCAAGAGCTGAGATGGCGCGAGCAGTACTTC; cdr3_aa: CASSQELRWREQYF
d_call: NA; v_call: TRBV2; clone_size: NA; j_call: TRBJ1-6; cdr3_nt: TGTGCCAGCAGTGAATGGGGAAACGGTTCACCCCTCCACTTT; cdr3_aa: CASSEWGNGSPLHF
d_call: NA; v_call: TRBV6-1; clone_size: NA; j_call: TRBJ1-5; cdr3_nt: TGTGCCAGCAGTGAAGTCTCTTATCAGCCCCAGCATTTT; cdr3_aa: CASSEVSYQPQHF
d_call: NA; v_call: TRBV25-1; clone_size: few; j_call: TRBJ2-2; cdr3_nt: TGTGCCAGCAGTGTGGGGAGCTCCGGCGGGGAGCTGTTTTTT; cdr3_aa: CASSVGSSGGELFF
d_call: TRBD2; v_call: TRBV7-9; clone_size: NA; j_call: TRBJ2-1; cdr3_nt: TGTGCCAGCAGCTCCAATAAAGGACTAGCGGGAGAACCCAATGAGCAGTTCTTC; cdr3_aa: CASSSNKGLAGEPNEQFF
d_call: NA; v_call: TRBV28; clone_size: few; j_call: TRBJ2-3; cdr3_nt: TGTGCCAGCAAAGAAGGGACGGGAGTAGGAGATACGCAGTATTTT; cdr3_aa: CASKEGTGVGDTQYF
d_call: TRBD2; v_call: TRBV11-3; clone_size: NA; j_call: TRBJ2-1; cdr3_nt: TGTGCCAGCAGCTCGCCCCTAGCGGGAGGGATCAATGAGCAGTTCTTC; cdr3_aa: CASSSPLAGGINEQFF
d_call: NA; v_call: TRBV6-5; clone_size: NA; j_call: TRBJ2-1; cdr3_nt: TGTGCCAGCAGGCTGGACAGTGGCTCCTACAATGAGCAGTTCTTC; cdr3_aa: CASRLDSGSYNEQFF
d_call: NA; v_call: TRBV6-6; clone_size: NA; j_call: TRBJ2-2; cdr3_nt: TGTGCCAGCAGTTTGGGCCGGAACACCGGGGAGCTGTTTTTT; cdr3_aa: CASSLGRNTGELFF
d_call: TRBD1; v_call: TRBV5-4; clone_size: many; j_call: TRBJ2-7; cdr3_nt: TGTGCCAGCAGCCCGGACCAGGGGGCCTACGAGCAGTACTTC; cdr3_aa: CASSPDQGAYEQYF
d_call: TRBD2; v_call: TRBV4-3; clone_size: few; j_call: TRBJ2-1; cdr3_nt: TGCGCCAGCAGCCAAGAAGCGGCGACTAGCGGGGCCTACAATGAGCAGTTCTTC; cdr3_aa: CASSQEAATSGAYNEQFF
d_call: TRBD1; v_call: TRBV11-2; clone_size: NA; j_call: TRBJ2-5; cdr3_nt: TGTGCCAGCAGCCAACCCGGGACAGGGGGCGAGAAAGAGACCCAGTACTTC; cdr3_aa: CASSQPGTGGEKETQYF
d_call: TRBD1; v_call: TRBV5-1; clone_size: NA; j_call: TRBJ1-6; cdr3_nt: TGCGCCAGCAGCTCCGACAGGGGCATCGGAAATTCACCCCTCCACTTT; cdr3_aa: CASSSDRGIGNSPLHF
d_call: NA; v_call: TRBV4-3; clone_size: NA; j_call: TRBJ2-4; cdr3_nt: TGCGCCAGCAGCCACCTACCATGGACGGTAGGCAAAAACATTCAGTACTTC; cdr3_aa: CASSHLPWTVGKNIQYF
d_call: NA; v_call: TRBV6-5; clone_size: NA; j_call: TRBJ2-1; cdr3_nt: TGTGCCAGCAGTTACCTCGAGAGCAGGGATAATGAGCAGTTCTTC; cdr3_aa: CASSYLESRDNEQFF
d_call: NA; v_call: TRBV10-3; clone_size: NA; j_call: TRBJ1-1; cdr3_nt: TGTGCCATCAGTGATGTCTGGAACACTGAAGCTTTCTTT; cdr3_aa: CAISDVWNTEAFF
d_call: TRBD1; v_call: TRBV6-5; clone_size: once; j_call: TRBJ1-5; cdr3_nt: TGTGCCAGCAGACCCCGGACAGGGAACAATCAGCCCCAGCATTTT; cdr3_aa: CASRPRTGNNQPQHF
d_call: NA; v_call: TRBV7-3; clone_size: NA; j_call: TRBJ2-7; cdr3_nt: TGTGCCAGCAGCCCCCATGGGGGAGGTACCTACGAGCAGTACTTC; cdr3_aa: CASSPHGGGTYEQYF
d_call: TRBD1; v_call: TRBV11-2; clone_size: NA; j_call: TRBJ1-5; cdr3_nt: TGTGCCAGCAGCTTTGGACAGGGGAGCCAGCCCCAGCATTTT; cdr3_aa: CASSFGQGSQPQHF
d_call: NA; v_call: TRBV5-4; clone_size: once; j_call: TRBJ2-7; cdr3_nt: TGTGCCAGCAGCTTGTGGAGCAGCGAGCAGTACTTC; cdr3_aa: CASSLWSSEQYF
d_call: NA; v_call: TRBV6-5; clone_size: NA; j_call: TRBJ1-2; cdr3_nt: TGTGCCAGCAGTCAGAGTGCTAACTATGGCTACACCTTC; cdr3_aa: CASSQSANYGYTF
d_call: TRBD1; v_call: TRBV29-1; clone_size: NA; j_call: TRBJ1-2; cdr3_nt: TGCAGCGTTGATTCTACCGGGACAGGGCTAAATGGCTACACCTTC; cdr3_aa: CSVDSTGTGLNGYTF
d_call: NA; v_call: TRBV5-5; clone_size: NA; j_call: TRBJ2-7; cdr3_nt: TGTGCCAGCAGCCCCGGGACAAGGGCCCGCGAGCAGTACTTC; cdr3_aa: CASSPGTRAREQYF
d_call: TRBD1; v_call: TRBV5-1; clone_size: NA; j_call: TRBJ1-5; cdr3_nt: TGCGCCAGCAGCTTGGGGACAGGGGGGGATCAGCCCCAGCATTTT; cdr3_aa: CASSLGTGGDQPQHF